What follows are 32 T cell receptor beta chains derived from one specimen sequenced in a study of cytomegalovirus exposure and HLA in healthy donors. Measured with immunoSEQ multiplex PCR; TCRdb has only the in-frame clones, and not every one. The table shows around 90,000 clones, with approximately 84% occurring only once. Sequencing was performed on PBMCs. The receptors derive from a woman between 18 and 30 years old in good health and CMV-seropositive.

CDR3: CAWSQGQLNTEAFF. CDR3 nucleotides: TGTGCCTGGAGTCAGGGACAGTTGAACACTGAAGCTTTCTTT. The chain has TRBV30 and TRBJ1-1, with 7 bases that match TRBD1. CDR3 length equals 14 residues. Germline CDR1 reads GTSNPN; CDR2 reads SVGIG (reference sequence). The V gene end was trimmed by 2 bases and the J gene end by 0 bases; junction bases not matched to a gene: 3.

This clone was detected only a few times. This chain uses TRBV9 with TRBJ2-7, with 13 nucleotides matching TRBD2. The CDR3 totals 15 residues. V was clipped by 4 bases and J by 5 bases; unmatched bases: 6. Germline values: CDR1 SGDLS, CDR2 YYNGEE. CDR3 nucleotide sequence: TGTGCCAGCAGCCCAGGGACTAGCGGGGTCCACGAGCAGTACTTC. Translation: CASSPGTSGVHEQYF.

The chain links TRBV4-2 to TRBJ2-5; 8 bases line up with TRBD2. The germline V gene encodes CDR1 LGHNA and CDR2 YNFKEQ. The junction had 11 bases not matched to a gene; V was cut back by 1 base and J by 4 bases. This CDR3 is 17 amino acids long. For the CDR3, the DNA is TGTGCCAGCAGCCAAGGGCTAAATCGGGGGGGCTCAGAGACCCAGTACTTC. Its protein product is CASSQGLNRGGSETQYF.

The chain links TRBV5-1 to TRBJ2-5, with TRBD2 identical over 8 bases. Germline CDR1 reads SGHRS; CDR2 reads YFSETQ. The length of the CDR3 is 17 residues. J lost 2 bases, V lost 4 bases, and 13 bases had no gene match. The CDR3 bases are TGCGCCAGCAGCACCGCCAACGGCGGGGGGATTCAAGAGACCCAGTACTTC. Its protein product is CASSTANGGGIQETQYF.

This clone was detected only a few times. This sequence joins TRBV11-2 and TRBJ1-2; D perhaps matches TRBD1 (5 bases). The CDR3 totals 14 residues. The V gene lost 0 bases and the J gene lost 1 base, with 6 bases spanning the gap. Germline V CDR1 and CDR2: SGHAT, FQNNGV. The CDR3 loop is CASSLDRGNYGYTF. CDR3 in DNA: TGTGCCAGCAGCTTAGATAGGGGTAACTATGGCTACACCTTC.

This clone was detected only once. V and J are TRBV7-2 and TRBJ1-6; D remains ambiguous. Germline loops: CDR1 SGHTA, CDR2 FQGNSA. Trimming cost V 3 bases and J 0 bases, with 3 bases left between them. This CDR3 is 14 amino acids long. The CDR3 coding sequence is TGTGCCAGCAGCTTCAGCTCCTATAATTCACCCCTCCACTTT. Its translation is CASSFSSYNSPLHF. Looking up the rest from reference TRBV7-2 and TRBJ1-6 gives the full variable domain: GAGVSQSPSNKVTEKGKDVELRCDPISGHTALYWYRQSLGQGLEFLIYFQGNSAPDKSGLPSDRFSAERTGGSVSTLTIQRTQQEDSAVYLCASSFSSYNSPLHFGNGTRLTVT.

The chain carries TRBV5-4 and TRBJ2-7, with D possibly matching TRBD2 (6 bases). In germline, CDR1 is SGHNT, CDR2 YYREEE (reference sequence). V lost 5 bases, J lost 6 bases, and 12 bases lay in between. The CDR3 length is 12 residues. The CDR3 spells CASRRGSGEQYF. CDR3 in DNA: TGTGCCAGCAGACGGGGGTCCGGCGAGCAGTACTTC.

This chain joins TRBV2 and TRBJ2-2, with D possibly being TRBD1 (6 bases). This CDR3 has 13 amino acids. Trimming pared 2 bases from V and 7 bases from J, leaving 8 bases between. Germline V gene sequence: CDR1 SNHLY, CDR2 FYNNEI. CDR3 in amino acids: CASSELGGGELFF. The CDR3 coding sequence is TGTGCCAGCAGTGAACTAGGGGGCGGGGAGCTGTTTTTT. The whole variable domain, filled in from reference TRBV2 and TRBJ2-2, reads EPEVTQTPSHQVTQMGQEVILRCVPISNHLYFYWYRQILGQKVEFLVSFYNNEISEKSEIFDDQFSVERPDGSNFTLKIRSTKLEDSAMYFCASSELGGGELFFGEGSRLTVL.

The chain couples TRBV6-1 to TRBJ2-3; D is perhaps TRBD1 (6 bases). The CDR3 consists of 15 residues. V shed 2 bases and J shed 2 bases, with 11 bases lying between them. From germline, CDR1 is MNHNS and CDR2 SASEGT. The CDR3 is CASSETQGITDTQYF. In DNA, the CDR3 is TGTGCCAGCAGTGAAACACAGGGTATCACAGATACGCAGTATTTT.

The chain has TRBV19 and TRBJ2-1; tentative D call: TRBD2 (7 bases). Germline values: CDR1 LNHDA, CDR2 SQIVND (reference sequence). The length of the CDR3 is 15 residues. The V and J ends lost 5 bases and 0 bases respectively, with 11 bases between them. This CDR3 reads CASSRGAISYNEQFF. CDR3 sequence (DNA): TGTGCCAGTAGTCGGGGGGCGATCTCCTACAATGAGCAGTTCTTC.

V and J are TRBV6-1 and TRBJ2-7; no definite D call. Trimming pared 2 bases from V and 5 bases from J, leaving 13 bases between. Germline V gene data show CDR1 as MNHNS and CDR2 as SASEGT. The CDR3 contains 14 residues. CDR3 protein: CASSERGSPDEQYF. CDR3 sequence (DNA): TGTGCCAGCAGTGAACGAGGCTCCCCCGACGAGCAGTACTTC.

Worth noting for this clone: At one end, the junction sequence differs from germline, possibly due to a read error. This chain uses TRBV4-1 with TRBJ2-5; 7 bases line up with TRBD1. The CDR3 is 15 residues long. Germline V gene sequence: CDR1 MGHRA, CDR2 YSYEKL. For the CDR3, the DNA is TGCGCCAGCAGCCAACCCGACAGGGCCCAAGTGACCCAGTACTTC. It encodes CASSQPDRAQVTQYF.

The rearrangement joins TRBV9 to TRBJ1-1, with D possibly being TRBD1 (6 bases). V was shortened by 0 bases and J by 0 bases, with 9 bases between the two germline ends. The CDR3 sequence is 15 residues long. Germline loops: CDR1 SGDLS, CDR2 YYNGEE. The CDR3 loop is CASSVDAGVNTEAFF. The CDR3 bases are TGTGCCAGCAGCGTAGACGCAGGGGTGAACACTGAAGCTTTCTTT.

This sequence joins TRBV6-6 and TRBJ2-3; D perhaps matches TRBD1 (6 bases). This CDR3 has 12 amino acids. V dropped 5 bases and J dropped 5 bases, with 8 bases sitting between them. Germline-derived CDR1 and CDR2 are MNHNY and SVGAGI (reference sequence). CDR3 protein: CASSRGGDTQYF. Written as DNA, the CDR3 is TGTGCCAGCAGTCGAGGGGGAGATACGCAGTATTTT.

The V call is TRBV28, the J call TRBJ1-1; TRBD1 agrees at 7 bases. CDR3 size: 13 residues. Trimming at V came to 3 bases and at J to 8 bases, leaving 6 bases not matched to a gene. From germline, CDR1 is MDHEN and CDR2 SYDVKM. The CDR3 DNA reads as TGTGCCAGCAGTTTGGGGACAGTCCTCGAAGCTTTCTTT. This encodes CASSLGTVLEAFF. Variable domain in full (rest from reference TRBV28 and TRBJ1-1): DVKVTQSSRYLVKRTGEKVFLECVQDMDHENMFWYRQDPGLGLRLIYFSYDVKMKEKGDIPEGYSVSREKKERFSLILESASTNQTSMYLCASSLGTVLEAFFGQGTRLTVV.

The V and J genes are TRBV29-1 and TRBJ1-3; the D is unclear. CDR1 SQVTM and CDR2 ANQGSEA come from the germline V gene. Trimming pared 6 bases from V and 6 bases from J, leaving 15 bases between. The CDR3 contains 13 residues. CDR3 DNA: TGCAGCGTGGTGATCGGCGGGGAAAACACCATATATTTT. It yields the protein CSVVIGGENTIYF.

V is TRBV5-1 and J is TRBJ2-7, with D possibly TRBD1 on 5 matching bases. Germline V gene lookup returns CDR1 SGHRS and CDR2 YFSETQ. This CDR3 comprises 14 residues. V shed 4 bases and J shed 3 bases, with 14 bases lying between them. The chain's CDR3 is CASSLVLGLYEQYF. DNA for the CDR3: TGCGCCAGCAGCCTGGTTCTGGGGCTCTACGAGCAGTACTTC.

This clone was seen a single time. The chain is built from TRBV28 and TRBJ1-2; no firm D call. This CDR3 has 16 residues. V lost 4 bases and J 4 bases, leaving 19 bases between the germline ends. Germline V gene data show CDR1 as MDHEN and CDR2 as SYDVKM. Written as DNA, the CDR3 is TGTGCCAGCAGTTCCCCGAACACGAATTTACGCTATGGCTACACCTTC. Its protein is CASSSPNTNLRYGYTF.

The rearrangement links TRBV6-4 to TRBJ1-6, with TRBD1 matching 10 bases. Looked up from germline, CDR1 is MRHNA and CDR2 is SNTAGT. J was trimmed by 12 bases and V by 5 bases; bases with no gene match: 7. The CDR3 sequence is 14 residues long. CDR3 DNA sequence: TGTGCCAGCAGTCCCGGGACAGGGGTGAGACCCCTCCACTTT. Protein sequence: CASSPGTGVRPLHF.

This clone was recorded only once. CDR3 coding DNA: TGCGCCAGCAGTGATTACCTAGCGGGGGAGAATGAGCAGTTCTTC. Translated: CASSDYLAGENEQFF. The chain couples TRBV10-1 to TRBJ2-1; 10 positions agree with TRBD2. The CDR3 loop spans 15 amino acids. V trimming: 3 bases; J trimming: 7 bases; junction bases outside the gene matches: 6. Germline V gene lookup returns CDR1 WNHNN and CDR2 SYGVQD (reference sequence).

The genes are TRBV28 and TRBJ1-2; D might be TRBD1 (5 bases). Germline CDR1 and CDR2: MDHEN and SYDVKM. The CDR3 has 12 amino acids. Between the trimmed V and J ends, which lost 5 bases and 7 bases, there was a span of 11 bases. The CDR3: CASSPGHSGYTF. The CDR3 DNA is TGTGCCAGCAGTCCAGGACACAGTGGCTACACCTTC.

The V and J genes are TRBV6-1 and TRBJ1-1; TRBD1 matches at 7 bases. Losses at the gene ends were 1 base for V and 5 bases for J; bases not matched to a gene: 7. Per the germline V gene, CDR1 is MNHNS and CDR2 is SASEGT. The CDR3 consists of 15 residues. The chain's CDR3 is CASSEVTGSVTEAFF. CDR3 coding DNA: TGTGCCAGCAGTGAAGTGACAGGGTCGGTGACTGAAGCTTTCTTT.

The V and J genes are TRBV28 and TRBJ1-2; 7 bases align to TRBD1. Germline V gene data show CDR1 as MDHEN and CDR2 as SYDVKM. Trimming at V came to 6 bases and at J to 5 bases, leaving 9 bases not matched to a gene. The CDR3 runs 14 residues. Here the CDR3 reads CASRTIDREYGYTF. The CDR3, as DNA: TGTGCCAGCAGAACGATAGACAGGGAATATGGCTACACCTTC.

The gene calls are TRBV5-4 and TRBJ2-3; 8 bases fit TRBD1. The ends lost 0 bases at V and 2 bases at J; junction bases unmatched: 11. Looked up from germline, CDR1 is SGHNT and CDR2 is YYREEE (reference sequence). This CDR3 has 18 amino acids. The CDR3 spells CASSLARQGLGNTDTQYF. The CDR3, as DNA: TGTGCCAGCAGCTTGGCCAGACAGGGGTTGGGAAACACAGATACGCAGTATTTT. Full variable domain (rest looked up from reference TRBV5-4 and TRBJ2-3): ETGVTQSPTHLIKTRGQQVTLRCSSQSGHNTVSWYQQALGQGPQFIFQYYREEENGRGNFPPRFSGLQFPNYSSELNVNALELDDSALYLCASSLARQGLGNTDTQYFGPGTRLTVL.

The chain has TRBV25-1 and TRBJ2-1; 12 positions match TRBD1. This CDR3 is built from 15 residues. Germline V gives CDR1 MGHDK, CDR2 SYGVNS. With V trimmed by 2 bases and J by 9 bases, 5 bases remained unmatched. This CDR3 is CASSEPGQGAFEQFF. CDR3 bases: TGTGCCAGCAGTGAACCGGGACAGGGGGCATTTGAGCAGTTCTTC.

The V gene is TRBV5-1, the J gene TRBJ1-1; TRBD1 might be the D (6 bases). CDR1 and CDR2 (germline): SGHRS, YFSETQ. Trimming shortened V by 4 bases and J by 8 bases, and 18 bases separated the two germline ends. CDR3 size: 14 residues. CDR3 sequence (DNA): TGCGCCAGCAGCCCTGGGGGGGGGCAGTTGGAAGCTTTCTTT. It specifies CASSPGGGQLEAFF.

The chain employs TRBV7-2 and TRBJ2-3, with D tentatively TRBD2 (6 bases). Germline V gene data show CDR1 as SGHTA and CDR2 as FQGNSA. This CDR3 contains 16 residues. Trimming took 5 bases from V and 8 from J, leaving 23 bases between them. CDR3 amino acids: CASSPPGTSDLGTQYF. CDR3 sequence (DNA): TGTGCCAGCAGCCCACCCGGGACTTCAGATCTTGGTACGCAGTATTTT.

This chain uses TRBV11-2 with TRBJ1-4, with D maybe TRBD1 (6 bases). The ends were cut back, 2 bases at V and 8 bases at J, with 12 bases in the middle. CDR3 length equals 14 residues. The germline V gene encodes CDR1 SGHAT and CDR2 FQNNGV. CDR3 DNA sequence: TGTGCCAGCAGCTTATCACAGGGAGGGGAAAAACTGTTTTTT. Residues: CASSLSQGGEKLFF.

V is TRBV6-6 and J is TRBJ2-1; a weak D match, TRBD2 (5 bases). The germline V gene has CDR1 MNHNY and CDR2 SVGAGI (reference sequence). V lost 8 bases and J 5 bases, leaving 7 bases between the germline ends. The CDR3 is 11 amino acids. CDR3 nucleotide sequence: TGTGCCAGCGCCGGGAACAATGAGCAGTTCTTC. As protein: CASAGNNEQFF.

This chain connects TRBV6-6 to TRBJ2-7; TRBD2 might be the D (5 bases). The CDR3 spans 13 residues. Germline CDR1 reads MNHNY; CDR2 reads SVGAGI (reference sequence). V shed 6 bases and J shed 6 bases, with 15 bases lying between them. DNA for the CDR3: TGTGCCAGCAGCCAAAGTCCCGGAGGCGAGCAGTACTTC. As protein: CASSQSPGGEQYF.

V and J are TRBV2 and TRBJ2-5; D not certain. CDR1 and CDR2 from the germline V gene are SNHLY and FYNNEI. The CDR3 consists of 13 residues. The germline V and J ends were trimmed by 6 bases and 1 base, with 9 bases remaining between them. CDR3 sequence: CASRARSQETQYF. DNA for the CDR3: TGTGCCAGCAGGGCCAGATCCCAAGAGACCCAGTACTTC.

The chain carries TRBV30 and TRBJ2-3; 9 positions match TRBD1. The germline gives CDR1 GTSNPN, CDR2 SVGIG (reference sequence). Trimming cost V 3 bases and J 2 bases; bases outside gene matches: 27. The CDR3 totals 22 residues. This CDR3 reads CAWRLGDRGSYGVPDFTDTQYF. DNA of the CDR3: TGTGCCTGGAGGCTAGGCGACAGGGGGTCGTACGGAGTCCCCGACTTCACAGATACGCAGTATTTT.